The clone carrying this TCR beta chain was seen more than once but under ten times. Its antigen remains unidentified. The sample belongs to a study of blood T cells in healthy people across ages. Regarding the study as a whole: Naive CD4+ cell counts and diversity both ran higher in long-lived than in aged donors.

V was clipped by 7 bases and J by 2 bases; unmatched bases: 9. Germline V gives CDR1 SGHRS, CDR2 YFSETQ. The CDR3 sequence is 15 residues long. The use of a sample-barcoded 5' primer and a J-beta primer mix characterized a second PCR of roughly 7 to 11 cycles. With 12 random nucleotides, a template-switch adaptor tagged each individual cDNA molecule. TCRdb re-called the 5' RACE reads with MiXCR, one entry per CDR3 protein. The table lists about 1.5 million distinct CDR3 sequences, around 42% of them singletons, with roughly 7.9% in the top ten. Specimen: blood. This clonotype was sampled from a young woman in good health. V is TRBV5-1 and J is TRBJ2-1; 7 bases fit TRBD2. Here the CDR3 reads CASHLDREAYNEQFF. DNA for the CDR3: TGCGCCAGCCATCTGGACCGGGAGGCCTACAATGAGCAGTTCTTC.